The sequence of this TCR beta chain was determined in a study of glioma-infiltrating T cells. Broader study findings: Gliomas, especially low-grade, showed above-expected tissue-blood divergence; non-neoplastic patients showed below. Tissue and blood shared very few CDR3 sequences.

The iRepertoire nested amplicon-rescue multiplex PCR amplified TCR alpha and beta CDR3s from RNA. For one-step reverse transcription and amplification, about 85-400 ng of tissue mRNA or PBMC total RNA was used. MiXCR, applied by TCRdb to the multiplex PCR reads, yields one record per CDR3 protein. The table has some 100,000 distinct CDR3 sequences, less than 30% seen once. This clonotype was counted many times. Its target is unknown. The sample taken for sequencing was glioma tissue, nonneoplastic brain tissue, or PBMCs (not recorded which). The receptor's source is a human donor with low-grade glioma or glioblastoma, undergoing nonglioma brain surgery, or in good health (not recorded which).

CDR3 nucleotide sequence: TGTGCCAGCAGCTCCGACAGGGCGGCTGGAAACACCATATATTTT. It codes for CASSSDRAAGNTIYF. V gene TRBV7-2 combines with J gene TRBJ1-3; 7 positions match TRBD1. The CDR3 runs to 15 residues. Germline V gene data show CDR1 as SGHTA and CDR2 as FQGNSA. Trimming at V came to 4 bases and at J to 2 bases, leaving 5 bases not matched to a gene.